A single sample gave rise to the 20 T cell receptor beta chains below, sequenced in a study of blood T cell repertoires in COVID-19. TCRdb's table, derived via immunoSEQ multiplex PCR, lists solely in-frame clones and lacks some. The repertoire holds more than 20,000 clones, approximately 90% seen once, with over 15% in the top ten. Sequencing input: peripheral blood. Every receptor here comes from a human donor in a cohort sampled during active COVID-19.

The V gene is TRBV6-5, the J gene TRBJ1-2, with 11 bases that match TRBD1. Germline assignment: CDR1 MNHEY and CDR2 SVGAGI. The trim removed 1 base at V and 3 bases at J, leaving 4 bases unmatched. This CDR3 has 16 amino acids. CDR3 amino acids: CASSYLPGQGDYGYTF. For the CDR3, the DNA is TGTGCCAGCAGTTACTTACCGGGACAGGGGGACTATGGCTACACCTTC.

This chain connects TRBV11-2 to TRBJ2-1, with 8 bases aligning to TRBD1. The CDR3 is 14 amino acids. The ends lost 4 bases at V and 6 bases at J; junction bases unmatched: 5. CDR1 is SGHAT, CDR2 FQNNGV, per germline. This chain's CDR3 is CASSYGTGPNEQFF. CDR3 in DNA: TGTGCCAGCAGCTACGGGACAGGACCCAATGAGCAGTTCTTC. Variable domain in full (rest from reference TRBV11-2 and TRBJ2-1): EAGVAQSPRYKIIEKRQSVAFWCNPISGHATLYWYQQILGQGPKLLIQFQNNGVVDDSQLPKDRFSAERLKGVDSTLKIQPAKLEDSAVYLCASSYGTGPNEQFFGPGTRLTVL.

The genes are TRBV10-3 and TRBJ2-3, with a tentative D call TRBD2 (5 bases). The germline V gene has CDR1 ENHRY and CDR2 SYGVKD. V gave up 0 bases and J gave up 3 bases, with 10 bases separating them. The CDR3 runs 15 residues. CDR3 nucleotide sequence: TGTGCCATCAGTGAGTCGAATACGGGAACAGATACGCAGTATTTT. Protein product: CAISESNTGTDTQYF.

On this clone: Sequence at one end of the junction differs from germline and may be a read error. The chain joins TRBV28 to TRBJ2-4, with 9 bases fitting TRBD1. Germline V CDR1 and CDR2: MDHEN, SYDVKM. CDR3 size: 17 residues. As DNA, the CDR3 is TGTGCCAGCAGTAGCGGACAGGGGAGTAGGGCCAAGAACATTCAGTACTTC. This gives the protein CASSSGQGSRAKNIQYF.

With regard to this clone: The junction and the germline gene differ at one end; a read error may be behind it. This chain connects TRBV7-7 to TRBJ1-3; tentatively, D is TRBD1 (6 bases). Germline-derived CDR1 and CDR2 are SSHAT and FNYEAQ (reference sequence). This CDR3 is 16 amino acids long. In DNA, the CDR3 is TGTGCTAGCAGCTTGGGGGCTACAGGGTCTGGAAACACCATATATTTT. This codes for CASSLGATGSGNTIYF. The complete variable domain, with remaining parts taken from reference TRBV7-7 and TRBJ1-3, reads GAGVSQSPRYKVTKRGQDVTLRCDPISSHATLYWYQQALGQGPEFLTYFNYEAQPDKSGLPSDRFSAERPEGSISTLTIQRTEQRDSAMYRCASSLGATGSGNTIYFGEGSWLTVV.

The chain recombines TRBV7-2 with TRBJ1-5, with D unclear. Germline assignment: CDR1 SGHTA and CDR2 FQGNSA. V was shortened by 5 bases and J by 0 bases, with 14 bases between the two germline ends. CDR3 length equals 16 residues. The CDR3 loop is CASSLFLATSNQPQHF. Written as DNA, the CDR3 is TGTGCCAGCAGCCTGTTCTTAGCGACTAGCAATCAGCCCCAGCATTTT.

The V gene is TRBV18, the J gene TRBJ1-5; D not certain. Germline V gene lookup returns CDR1 KGHSH and CDR2 LQKENI. The CDR3 length is 13 residues. With 6 bases removed from V and 0 bases from J, the gap between germline ends came to 6 bases. CDR3 protein: CASSFSSNQPQHF. The CDR3 DNA is TGTGCCAGCTCGTTCAGTAGCAATCAGCCCCAGCATTTT. Looking up the rest from reference TRBV18 and TRBJ1-5 gives the full variable domain: NAGVMQNPRHLVRRRGQEARLRCSPMKGHSHVYWYRQLPEEGLKFMVYLQKENIIDESGMPKERFSAEFPKEGPSILRIQQVVRGDSAAYFCASSFSSNQPQHFGDGTRLSIL.

This chain joins TRBV3-1 (or the pseudogene TRBV3-2) and TRBJ1-1, with unresolved D. Germline CDR1 LGHDT, CDR2 YNNKEL (reference sequence). The CDR3 extends over 12 amino acids. V dropped 0 bases and J dropped 11 bases, with 10 bases sitting between them. The CDR3 sequence is CASSQDSSRAFF. The CDR3 nucleotides are TGTGCCAGCAGCCAAGATAGTAGCCGGGCTTTCTTT.

This rearrangement joins TRBV7-9 to TRBJ2-7; 8 nucleotides agree with TRBD1. This CDR3 region has 15 residues. J lost 0 bases, V lost 5 bases, and 6 bases had no gene match. Germline V lookup: CDR1 SEHNR, CDR2 FQNEAQ (reference sequence). CDR3 nucleotide sequence: TGTGCCAGCAGCGGCCGACAGGGGAGCTCCTACGAGCAGTACTTC. It is translated as CASSGRQGSSYEQYF.

This sequence joins TRBV5-1 and TRBJ1-5; no definite D call. Trimming removed 0 bases at V and 4 bases at J, with 8 bases between. The CDR3 is made up of 14 amino acids. Looked up from germline, CDR1 is SGHRS and CDR2 is YFSETQ. The DNA of the CDR3 is TGCGCCAGCAGCTTGGGAGGGTGGAATCAGCCCCAGCATTTT. Its translation: CASSLGGWNQPQHF.

V and J are TRBV4-2 and TRBJ2-7, with TRBD1 identical over 8 bases. V shed 1 base and J 5 bases; nucleotides not matched to a gene: 10. This CDR3 comprises 16 residues. Germline CDR1 and CDR2: LGHNA and YNFKEQ. This chain's CDR3 is CASSQVGRTGYNEQYF. CDR3 sequence (DNA): TGTGCCAGCAGCCAAGTGGGTAGGACAGGGTATAACGAGCAGTACTTC.

The rearrangement joins TRBV6-4 to TRBJ2-3; 11 bases align to TRBD2. The CDR3 contains 15 residues. Per germline, CDR1 MRHNA and CDR2 SNTAGT. The ends lost 6 bases at V and 1 base at J; junction bases unmatched: 3. The CDR3 DNA is TGTGCCAGCAGCCAGACTAGCGGGGGCACAGATACGCAGTATTTT. This sequence encodes CASSQTSGGTDTQYF.

The J gene is TRBJ2-2, the V gene TRBV5-4, with 8 positions matching TRBD1. Germline CDR1 and CDR2: SGHNT and YYREEE (reference sequence). The CDR3 is 16 residues long. Losses at the gene ends were 3 bases for V and 4 bases for J; bases not matched to a gene: 8. The CDR3 region is CASSSGTGRSTGELFF. CDR3 nucleotides: TGTGCCAGCAGCTCGGGGACAGGTCGAAGCACCGGGGAGCTGTTTTTT.

This chain connects TRBV2 to TRBJ2-1, with 11 bases matching TRBD1. CDR1 and CDR2 from the germline V gene are SNHLY and FYNNEI. V was pared by 4 bases and J by 2 bases, with 4 bases of the junction left unmatched. The CDR3 runs to 16 residues. In DNA form, the CDR3 reads TGTGCCAGCAGTGTCGGGACAGGGGGTACCTACAATGAGCAGTTCTTC. The encoded protein is CASSVGTGGTYNEQFF.

The CDR3 nucleotides are TGTGCCAGTAGTATAGTTGTCCCCTTAGAAAATCAGCCCCAGCATTTT. Protein: CASSIVVPLENQPQHF. The gene calls are TRBV19 and TRBJ1-5, with D unresolved. Germline CDR1 is LNHDA and CDR2 is SQIVND (reference sequence). With 1 base removed from V and 4 bases from J, the gap between germline ends came to 14 bases. This CDR3 is 16 amino acids long. Using reference TRBV19 and TRBJ1-5 for the parts outside the CDR3, the full variable domain is DGGITQSPKYLFRKEGQNVTLSCEQNLNHDAMYWYRQDPGQGLRLIYYSQIVNDFQKGDIAEGYSVSREKKESFPLTVTSAQKNPTAFYLCASSIVVPLENQPQHFGDGTRLSIL.

This chain uses TRBV4-3 with TRBJ1-1, with 7 bases lining up with TRBD1. After removal of 0 bases from V and 10 bases from J, the junction contained 8 bases not matched to a gene. Germline assignment: CDR1 LGHNA and CDR2 YSLEER. The CDR3 runs to 14 residues. The CDR3 bases are TGCGCCAGCAGCCAAGATCTCCGGGACAGACGAGCTTTCTTT. The encoded protein is CASSQDLRDRRAFF.

The genes are TRBV19 and TRBJ2-5, with TRBD1 identical over 7 bases. The trim removed 10 bases at V and 4 bases at J, leaving 12 bases unmatched. This CDR3 is 14 amino acids long. Germline CDR1 and CDR2: LNHDA and SQIVND (reference sequence). CDR3 DNA sequence: TGTGCCACCAGGGGGAGAGGGCCGGGAGAGACCCAGTACTTC. It codes for CATRGRGPGETQYF. Looking up the rest from reference TRBV19 and TRBJ2-5 gives the full variable domain: DGGITQSPKYLFRKEGQNVTLSCEQNLNHDAMYWYRQDPGQGLRLIYYSQIVNDFQKGDIAEGYSVSREKKESFPLTVTSAQKNPTAFYLCATRGRGPGETQYFGPGTRLLVL.

The J gene is TRBJ1-4, the V gene TRBV25-1; 7 nucleotides align to TRBD1. The CDR3 consists of 16 residues. With 2 bases clipped from V and 6 bases from J, the junction kept 9 bases outside the gene matches. The germline CDR1 and CDR2 sequences are MGHDK and SYGVNS. This CDR3 reads CASSERGEQGYEKLFF. CDR3 sequence (DNA): TGTGCCAGCAGTGAAAGAGGGGAACAGGGGTATGAAAAACTGTTTTTT.

As DNA, the CDR3 is TGCGCCAGCGTTTCCAACTACAATGAGCAGTTCTTC. This encodes CASVSNYNEQFF. V usage is TRBV5-1 and J usage is TRBJ2-1; D ambiguous. Germline CDR1 and CDR2: SGHRS and YFSETQ. Trimming shortened V by 7 bases and J by 3 bases, and 8 bases separated the two germline ends. The CDR3 is made up of 12 amino acids.

The J gene is TRBJ1-1, the V gene TRBV7-2, with no clear D. Trimming left V 0 bases short and J 1 base short, with 6 bases between. The CDR3 has 14 residues. The germline V gene encodes CDR1 SGHTA and CDR2 FQGNSA. The CDR3 reads CASSLAARNTEAFF. The CDR3 DNA reads TGTGCCAGCAGCTTAGCTGCCAGGAACACTGAAGCTTTCTTT.